This TCR beta chain was profiled in a study of blood T cells in healthy people across ages. Study-wide results and caveats: Long-lived and aged donors differed, with more naive CD4+ cells and higher diversity in the long-lived.

With a J-beta primer mix and a sample-barcoded 5' primer, a second PCR ran about 7 to 11 cycles. TCRdb independently ran MiXCR on the 5' RACE reads; one entry per CDR3 protein. The profile covers about 720,000 distinct CDR3 sequences, with over 20% appearing a single time and about 22% taken by the ten largest. Details on this clonotype: Its antigen is unidentified.

CDR1 DFQATT and CDR2 SNEGSKA come from the germline V gene (reference sequence). Trimming at V came to 6 bases and at J to 1 base, leaving 11 bases not matched to a gene. CDR3 length equals 15 residues. The chain joins TRBV20-1 to TRBJ1-1; 7 bases are a match to TRBD1. The sample taken for sequencing was blood. The origin of this receptor is a man between 65 and 85 years old in good health. The chain's CDR3 is CSATDRERPNTEAFF. The DNA for the CDR3 is TGCAGTGCAACCGACAGGGAGCGCCCGAACACTGAAGCTTTCTTT.